Included here is one T cell receptor beta chain sequence, with context. There is no known antigen for this receptor. No much larger clonotype is one base removed from it; base qualities were not supplied. Participants in the prospective study were aged about 18 to 90 years, lived in some 24 United States geographic areas, and enrolled through a virtual design. To assign participants to cohorts, the prospective study relied on clinical history that participants themselves reported in a screening survey and a study questionnaire. For ImmuneRACE Cohort 3, a participant was defined as recovered based on two consecutive negative NP/OP PCR tests, clearance by a healthcare professional, or resolution of symptoms. Each participant in the prospective study had whole blood, serum and a nasopharyngeal or oropharyngeal swab collected by mobile phlebotomists. Prospective study participants could optionally give additional blood draws and questionnaires over a 2-month period. Before DNA extraction, blood samples from the prospective study were shipped at room temperature or frozen.

The immunoSEQ Assay, a bias-controlled multiplex PCR, was used to amplify TCRbeta CDR3 regions from genomic DNA. On the study's bioinformatics: The number of nucleated cells in each sample was estimated from the amplification of reference gene primers within the assay. To quantify the absolute abundance of each unique TCRbeta CDR3 rearrangement, sequence reads were collapsed and filtered. For each sample, productive Simpson clonality was calculated as the square root of Simpson's diversity index over productive rearrangements. TCRdb carries this immuneACCESS record with in-frame sequences only. Its versions omit some clonotypes, under half of them owing to an unresolved V gene in the studies checked, with the rest unexplained. V and J calls and clone size are given by that table; D and trimming were obtained from the DNA. This sample holds fewer than 350,000 clones; 70% to 90% were observed only once. Approximately 5.7% of the sample is held by the ten biggest clonotypes.

The data were taken from a study of blood T cell repertoires in COVID-19 (TCRdb year 2020). Study-wide context: Samples covering the acute and convalescent phases of COVID-19 were provided by collaborators in the United States, Italy and Spain. The repertoires were made available in a free public database intended to serve as a resource for research on the immune response to SARS-CoV-2. Where available, HLA class I and class II types were taken from metadata supplied by the sample provider and were not determined by assay-based typing. Samples came from the ongoing ImmuneRACE study (first 160 participants) plus 1,254 subjects from 6 global collaborators. The dataset comprised deeply sampled blood TCRbeta repertoires from subjects exposed to, actively infected with, or recovered from COVID-19. The sample metadata nearly always contained a de-identified subject ID, COVID-19 status, age in years and sex. The prospective study material was composed of cDNA or gDNA derived from T cells, B-cell-depleted T cells, or PBMCs.

Broader findings and caveats from the paper: The quantity of clinical and demographic metadata differed by source and by participant and was supplied without curation.

Reading from cysteine to phenylalanine, the CDR3 counts 16 amino acids. Only the CDR3 DNA is retained, 48 bases long and in frame from the first base. From a lookup of the germline V gene, CDR1 and CDR2 are SGHTA and FQGTGA. V lost 4 bases and J lost 0 bases; the stretch between them is 13 bases long. The rearrangement joined TRBV7-3 to TRBJ2-1, with the D segment identity uncertain. The TCR was taken from a woman aged 40 to 49 who had recovered from COVID-19. The specimen sequenced was PBMCs or T cells enriched from blood (not recorded which). The DNA sequence is TGTGCCAGCAGCTCTACTCACGGTAGCTCCTACAATGAGCAGTTCTTC. It translates as CASSSTHGSSYNEQFF.